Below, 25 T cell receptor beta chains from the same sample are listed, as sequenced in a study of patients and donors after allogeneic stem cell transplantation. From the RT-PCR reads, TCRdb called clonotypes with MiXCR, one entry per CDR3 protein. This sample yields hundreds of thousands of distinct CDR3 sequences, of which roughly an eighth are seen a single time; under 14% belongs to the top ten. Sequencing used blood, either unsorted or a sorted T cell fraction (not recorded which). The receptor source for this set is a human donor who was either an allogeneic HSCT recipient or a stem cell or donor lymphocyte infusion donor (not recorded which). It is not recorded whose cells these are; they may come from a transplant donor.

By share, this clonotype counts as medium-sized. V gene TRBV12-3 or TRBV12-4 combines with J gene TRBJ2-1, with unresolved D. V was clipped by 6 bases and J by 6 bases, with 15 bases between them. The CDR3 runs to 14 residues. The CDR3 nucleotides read TGTGCCAGCAGCCCTACTACCCTGGGCAATGAGCAGTTCTTC. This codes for CASSPTTLGNEQFF.

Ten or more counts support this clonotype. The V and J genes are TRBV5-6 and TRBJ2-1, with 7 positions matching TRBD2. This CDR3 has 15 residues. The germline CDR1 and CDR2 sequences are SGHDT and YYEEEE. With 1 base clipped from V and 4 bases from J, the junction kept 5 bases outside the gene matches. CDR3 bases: TGTGCCAGCAGCTTGATAGCGGGCCTATACAATGAGCAGTTCTTC. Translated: CASSLIAGLYNEQFF.

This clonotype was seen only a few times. The CDR3 DNA reads as TGTGCCAGCAGTTTTGTCCCGGTAGTGAACACTGAAGCTTTCTTT. It codes for CASSFVPVVNTEAFF. The V gene is TRBV27, the J gene TRBJ1-1; D gene uncertain. The CDR3 runs 15 residues. V lost 3 bases and J lost 0, with 11 bases in between. The germline V gene has CDR1 MNHEY and CDR2 SMNVEV (reference sequence).

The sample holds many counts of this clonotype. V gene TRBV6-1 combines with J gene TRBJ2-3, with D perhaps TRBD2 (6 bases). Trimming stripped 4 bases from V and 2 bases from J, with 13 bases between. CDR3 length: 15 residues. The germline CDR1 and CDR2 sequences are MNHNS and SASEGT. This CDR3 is CASSGGIPVTDTQYF. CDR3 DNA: TGTGCCAGCAGTGGCGGGATACCTGTCACAGATACGCAGTATTTT.

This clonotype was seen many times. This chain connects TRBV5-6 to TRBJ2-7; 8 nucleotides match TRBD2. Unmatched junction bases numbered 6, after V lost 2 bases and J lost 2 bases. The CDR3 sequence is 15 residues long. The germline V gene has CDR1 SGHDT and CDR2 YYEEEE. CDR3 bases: TGTGCCAGCAGCTTTAGCGGGACAAATACCTACGAGCAGTACTTC. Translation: CASSFSGTNTYEQYF.

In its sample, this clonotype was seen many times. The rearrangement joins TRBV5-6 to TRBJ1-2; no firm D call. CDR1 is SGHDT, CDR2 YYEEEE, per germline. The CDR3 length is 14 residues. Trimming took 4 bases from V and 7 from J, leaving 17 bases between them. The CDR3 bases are TGTGCCAGCAGCCCCGCGGGGAGGGCTCGTGGCTACACCTTC. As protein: CASSPAGRARGYTF. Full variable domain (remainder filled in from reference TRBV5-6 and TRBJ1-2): DAGVTQSPTHLIKTRGQQVTLRCSPKSGHDTVSWYQQALGQGPQFIFQYYEEEERQRGNFPDRFSGHQFPNYSSELNVNALLLGDSALYLCASSPAGRARGYTFGSGTRLTVV.

CDR3 bases: TGTGCCAGCAGCGACGACGGACGAGGGGCCAACGTCCTGACTTTC. It codes for CASSDDGRGANVLTF. The chain couples TRBV7-3 to TRBJ2-6; D remains unclear. Trimming pared 5 bases from V and 4 bases from J, leaving 12 bases between. This CDR3 comprises 15 residues. Germline CDR1 SGHTA, CDR2 FQGTGA.

In DNA, the CDR3 is TGTGCCAGCAGCTCAACACACCGGGACAGGGTTTTACAAGAGACCCAGTACTTC. It specifies CASSSTHRDRVLQETQYF. This chain links TRBV5-5 with TRBJ2-5; 9 bases fit TRBD1. Looked up from germline, CDR1 is SGHKS and CDR2 is YYEKEE (reference sequence). CDR3 length equals 18 residues. Germline trimming cut 3 bases from V and 2 bases from J; bases unmatched to any gene: 14.

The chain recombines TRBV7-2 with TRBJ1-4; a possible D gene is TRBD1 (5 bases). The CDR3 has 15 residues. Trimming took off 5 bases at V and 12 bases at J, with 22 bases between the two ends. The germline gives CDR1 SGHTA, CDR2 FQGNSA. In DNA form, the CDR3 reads TGTGCCAGCAGCCCCCTCCCAGGGCTAGTCGCGGAACTGTTTTTT. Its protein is CASSPLPGLVAELFF.

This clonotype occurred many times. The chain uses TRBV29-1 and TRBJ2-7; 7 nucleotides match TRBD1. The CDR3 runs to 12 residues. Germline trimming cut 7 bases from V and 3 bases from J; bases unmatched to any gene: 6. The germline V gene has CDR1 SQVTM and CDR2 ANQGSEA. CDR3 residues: CSAGQLIYEQYF. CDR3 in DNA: TGCAGCGCGGGACAGCTGATCTACGAGCAGTACTTC.

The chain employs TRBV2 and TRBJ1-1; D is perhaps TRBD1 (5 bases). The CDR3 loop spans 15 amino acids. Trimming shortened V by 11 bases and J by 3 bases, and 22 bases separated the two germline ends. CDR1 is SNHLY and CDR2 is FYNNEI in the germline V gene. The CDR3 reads CASKKRTQGDTEAFF. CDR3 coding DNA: TGTGCCTCCAAAAAGAGGACCCAAGGGGACACTGAAGCTTTCTTT.

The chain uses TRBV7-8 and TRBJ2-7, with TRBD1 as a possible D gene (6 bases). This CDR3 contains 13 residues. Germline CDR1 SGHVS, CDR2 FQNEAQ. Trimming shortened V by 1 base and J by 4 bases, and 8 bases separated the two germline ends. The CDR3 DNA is TGTGCCAGCAGCTTAGTTGGACAGTACGAGCAGTACTTC. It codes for CASSLVGQYEQYF.

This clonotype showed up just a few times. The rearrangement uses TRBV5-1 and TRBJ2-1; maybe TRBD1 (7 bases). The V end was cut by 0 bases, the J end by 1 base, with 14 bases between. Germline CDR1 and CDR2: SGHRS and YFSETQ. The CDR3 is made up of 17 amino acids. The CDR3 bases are TGCGCCAGCAGCTTGGCTCAGGGGGGTTATTCCTACAATGAGCAGTTCTTC. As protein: CASSLAQGGYSYNEQFF.

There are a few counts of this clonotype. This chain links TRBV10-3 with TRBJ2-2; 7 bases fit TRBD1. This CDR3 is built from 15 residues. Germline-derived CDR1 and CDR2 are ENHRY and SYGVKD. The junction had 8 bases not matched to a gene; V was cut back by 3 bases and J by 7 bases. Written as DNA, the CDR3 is TGTGCCATCAGTGACCATAGACAGGGAGTCGGGGAGCTGTTTTTT. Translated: CAISDHRQGVGELFF.

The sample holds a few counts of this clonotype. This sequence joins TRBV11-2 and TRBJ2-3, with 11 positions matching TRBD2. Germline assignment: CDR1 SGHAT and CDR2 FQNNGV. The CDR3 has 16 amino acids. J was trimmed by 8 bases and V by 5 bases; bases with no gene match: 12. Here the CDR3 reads CASSPRLAGPPGTQYF. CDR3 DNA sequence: TGTGCCAGCAGCCCCCGACTAGCGGGACCGCCGGGTACGCAGTATTTT.

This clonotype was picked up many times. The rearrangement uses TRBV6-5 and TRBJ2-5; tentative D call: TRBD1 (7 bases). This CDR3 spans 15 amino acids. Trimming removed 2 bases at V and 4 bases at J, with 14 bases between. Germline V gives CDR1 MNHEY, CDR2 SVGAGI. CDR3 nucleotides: TGTGCCAGCAGTTACCATGGGACAGCGGGAGAGACCCAGTACTTC. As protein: CASSYHGTAGETQYF.

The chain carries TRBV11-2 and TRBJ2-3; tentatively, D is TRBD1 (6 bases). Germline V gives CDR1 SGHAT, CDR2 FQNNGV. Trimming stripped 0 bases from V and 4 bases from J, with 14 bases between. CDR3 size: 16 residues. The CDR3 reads CASSLEGRGWADTQYF. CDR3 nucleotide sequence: TGTGCCAGCAGCTTAGAAGGCAGGGGATGGGCAGATACGCAGTATTTT.

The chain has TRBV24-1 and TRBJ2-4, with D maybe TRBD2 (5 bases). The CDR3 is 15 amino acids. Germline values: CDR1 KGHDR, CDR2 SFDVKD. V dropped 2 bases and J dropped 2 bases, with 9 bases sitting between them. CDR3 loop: CATSDSGGSKNIQYF. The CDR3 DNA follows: TGTGCCACCAGTGATTCTGGCGGGTCCAAAAACATTCAGTACTTC.

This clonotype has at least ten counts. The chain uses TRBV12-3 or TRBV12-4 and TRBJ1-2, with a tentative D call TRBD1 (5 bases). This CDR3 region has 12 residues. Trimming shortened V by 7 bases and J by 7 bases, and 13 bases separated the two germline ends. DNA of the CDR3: TGTGCCAGCACCCTGGGAGGGGCTGGCTACACCTTC. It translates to CASTLGGAGYTF.

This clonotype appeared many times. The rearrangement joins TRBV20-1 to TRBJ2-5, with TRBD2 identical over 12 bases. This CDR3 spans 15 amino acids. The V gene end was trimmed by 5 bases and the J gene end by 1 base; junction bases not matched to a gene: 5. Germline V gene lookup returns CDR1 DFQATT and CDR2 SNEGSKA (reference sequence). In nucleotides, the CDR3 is TGCAGTGCTTTTGGACTAGCGGGGCCCCAAGAGACCCAGTACTTC. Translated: CSAFGLAGPQETQYF.

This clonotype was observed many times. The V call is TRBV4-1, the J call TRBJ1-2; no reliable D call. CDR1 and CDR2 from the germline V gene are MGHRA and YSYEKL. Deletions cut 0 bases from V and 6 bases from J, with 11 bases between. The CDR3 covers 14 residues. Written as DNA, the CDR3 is TGCGCCAGCAGCCAAGAGGCAAGAACGCATGGCTACACCTTC. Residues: CASSQEARTHGYTF.

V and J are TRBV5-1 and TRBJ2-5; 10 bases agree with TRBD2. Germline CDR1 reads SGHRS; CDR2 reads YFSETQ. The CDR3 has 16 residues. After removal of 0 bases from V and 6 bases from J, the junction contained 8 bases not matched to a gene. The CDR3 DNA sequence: TGCGCCAGCAGCTTGGCCACAGCGGGGGGGCTTAAGACCCAGTACTTC. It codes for CASSLATAGGLKTQYF.

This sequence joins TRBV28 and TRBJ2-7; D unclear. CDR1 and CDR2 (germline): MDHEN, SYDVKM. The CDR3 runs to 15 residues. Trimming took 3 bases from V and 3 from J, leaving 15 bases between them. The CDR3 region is CASSFYGEVGYEQYF. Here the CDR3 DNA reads TGTGCCAGCAGTTTCTATGGGGAAGTGGGCTACGAGCAGTACTTC.

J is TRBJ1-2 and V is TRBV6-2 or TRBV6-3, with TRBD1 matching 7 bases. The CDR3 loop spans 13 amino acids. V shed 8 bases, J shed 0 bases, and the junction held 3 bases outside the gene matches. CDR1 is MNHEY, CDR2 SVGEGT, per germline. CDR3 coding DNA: TGTGCCAGCCGGGACAGCACTAACTATGGCTACACCTTC. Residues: CASRDSTNYGYTF.

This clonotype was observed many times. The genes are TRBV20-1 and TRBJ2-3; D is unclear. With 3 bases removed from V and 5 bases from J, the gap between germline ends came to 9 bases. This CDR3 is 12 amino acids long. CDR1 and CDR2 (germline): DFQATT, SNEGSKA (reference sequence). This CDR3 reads CSASRKRDTQYF. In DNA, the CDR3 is TGCAGTGCTAGCAGAAAGCGAGATACGCAGTATTTT.